One sample yielded the 19 T cell receptor beta chains listed below, sequenced in a study of blood T cells in healthy people across ages. For the second PCR, which ran for about 7 to 11 cycles, a sample-barcoded 5' primer and a J-beta primer mix were used. TCRdb reanalysed the 5' RACE reads using MiXCR and keeps one entry per CDR3 protein. The sample has a few hundred thousand distinct CDR3 sequences; 27% are singletons. The sample consisted of blood. The source is a woman aged 70-85 years in good health.

The chain recombines TRBV7-9 with TRBJ2-5, with D possibly TRBD2 on 5 matching bases. The CDR3 loop spans 14 amino acids. V gave up 4 bases and J gave up 2 bases, with 11 bases separating them. CDR1 and CDR2 (germline): SEHNR, FQNEAQ (reference sequence). The CDR3 region has the DNA TGTGCCAGCAGCTCAGGCACGGGGCAAGAGACCCAGTACTTC. Amino acid sequence: CASSSGTGQETQYF.

The chain uses TRBV11-2 and TRBJ2-3, with D uncertain. This CDR3 comprises 14 residues. V lost 5 bases, J lost 7 bases, and 16 bases lay in between. Germline V gives CDR1 SGHAT, CDR2 FQNNGV. The chain's CDR3 is CASSPEGFEHTQYF. The CDR3 bases are TGTGCCAGCAGCCCGGAAGGCTTCGAGCATACGCAGTATTTT.

Regarding this clonotype: An end of the junction does not agree with germline; a read error may underlie this. The rearrangement uses TRBV6-2 or TRBV6-3 and TRBJ1-2; D is possibly TRBD1 (5 bases). This CDR3 is built from 16 residues. The germline gives CDR1 MNHEY, CDR2 SVGEGT. The chain's CDR3 is CASSIPGHLSNYGHTF. The CDR3, as DNA: TGTGCCAGCAGTATCCCCGGACACCTATCTAACTATGGCCACACCTTC.

This clonotype has just a few counts. The chain combines TRBV2 with TRBJ2-7, with D possibly being TRBD1 (5 bases). CDR1 SNHLY and CDR2 FYNNEI come from the germline V gene. The CDR3 has 16 amino acids. Trimming removed 1 base from V and 3 bases from J, with 16 bases in between. The CDR3 is CASSEGLAGLIYEQYF. For the CDR3, the DNA is TGTGCCAGCAGTGAAGGTCTGGCAGGGCTAATCTACGAGCAGTACTTC.

The chain recombines TRBV19 with TRBJ1-5, with D unresolved. Germline CDR1 reads LNHDA; CDR2 reads SQIVND (reference sequence). The V end was cut by 7 bases, the J end by 3 bases, with 13 bases between. This CDR3 is built from 14 residues. CDR3: CASKEPQFNQPQHF. CDR3 DNA: TGTGCCAGTAAGGAGCCACAGTTCAATCAGCCCCAGCATTTT.

This rearrangement joins TRBV27 to TRBJ2-1, with D hard to call. Germline V lookup: CDR1 MNHEY, CDR2 SMNVEV (reference sequence). V was shortened by 5 bases and J by 0 bases, with 11 bases between the two germline ends. The CDR3 spans 15 residues. This CDR3 reads CASSPLLSSYNEQFF. CDR3 nucleotide sequence: TGTGCCAGCAGTCCCCTGTTAAGCTCCTACAATGAGCAGTTCTTC.

This sequence joins TRBV11-2 and TRBJ2-7, with D possibly called TRBD1 or TRBD2 (5 bases each). This CDR3 is 15 amino acids long. The V gene's germline CDR1 is SGHAT and CDR2 FQNNGV. Trimming took 2 bases from V and 2 from J, leaving 13 bases between them. The CDR3 spells CASSLSERGPYEQYF. CDR3 sequence (DNA): TGTGCCAGCAGCTTATCCGAGAGGGGACCCTACGAGCAGTACTTC.

This clonotype occurred once. This chain joins TRBV12-3 or TRBV12-4 and TRBJ2-3; D gene unclear. The CDR3 totals 12 residues. V was trimmed by 8 bases and J by 8 bases, leaving 14 bases between them. Here the CDR3 reads CASGLQRSTQYF. Written as DNA, the CDR3 is TGTGCCAGCGGTCTCCAGCGATCTACGCAGTATTTT.

The chain uses TRBV5-5 and TRBJ1-4, with 7 positions matching TRBD1. There are 15 residues in the CDR3. Per the germline V gene, CDR1 is SGHKS and CDR2 is YYEKEE (reference sequence). Losses at the gene ends were 2 bases for V and 4 bases for J; bases not matched to a gene: 5. DNA of the CDR3: TGTGCCAGCAGCTTTACCGGGACAGATAATGAAAAACTGTTTTTT. Translating it yields CASSFTGTDNEKLFF.

In this sample, this clonotype turned up a few times. The chain carries TRBV20-1 and TRBJ2-1; D is undetermined. Between the trimmed V and J ends, which lost 0 bases and 1 base, there was a span of 4 bases. CDR1 is DFQATT, CDR2 SNEGSKA, per germline (reference sequence). The CDR3 totals 13 residues. The CDR3: CSAREGSYNEQFF. The CDR3 DNA follows: TGCAGTGCTAGAGAGGGTTCCTACAATGAGCAGTTCTTC.

This clonotype turned up a few times. The chain couples TRBV25-1 to TRBJ1-3, with unresolved D. V was shortened by 6 bases and J by 8 bases, with 8 bases between the two germline ends. The CDR3 consists of 11 residues. Looked up from germline, CDR1 is MGHDK and CDR2 is SYGVNS. The chain's CDR3 is CASRREDTIYF. CDR3 bases: TGTGCCAGCAGGCGTGAGGACACCATATATTTT.

This chain joins TRBV28 and TRBJ2-7; 7 bases are a match to TRBD2. Germline V lookup: CDR1 MDHEN, CDR2 SYDVKM. With V trimmed by 5 bases and J by 0 bases, 7 bases remained unmatched. The CDR3 consists of 15 residues. CDR3 residues: CASSGRDYVSYEQYF. The DNA of the CDR3 is TGTGCCAGCAGTGGCCGGGACTACGTCTCCTACGAGCAGTACTTC.

The rearrangement uses TRBV5-1 and TRBJ1-1; D possibly corresponds to TRBD1 (5 bases). This CDR3 comprises 14 residues. The germline V and J ends were trimmed by 2 bases and 1 base, with 9 bases remaining between them. From germline, CDR1 is SGHRS and CDR2 YFSETQ. The CDR3: CASSFEGSNTEAFF. The CDR3 nucleotides read TGCGCCAGCAGCTTCGAGGGGTCGAACACTGAAGCTTTCTTT.

The chain uses TRBV10-3 and TRBJ1-4, with 8 bases matching TRBD1. Germline-derived CDR1 and CDR2 are ENHRY and SYGVKD. The CDR3 spans 13 residues. Trimming removed 7 bases from V and 7 bases from J; junction bases left unmatched: 5. The CDR3 protein is CAIKQGAGEKLFF. The CDR3 region has the DNA TGTGCCATCAAGCAGGGGGCTGGTGAAAAACTGTTTTTT.

This clonotype appeared a few times. The J gene is TRBJ2-7, the V gene TRBV20-1, with D unresolved. The CDR3 is 14 amino acids. The germline gives CDR1 DFQATT, CDR2 SNEGSKA (reference sequence). V was shortened by 5 bases and J by 0 bases, with 14 bases between the two germline ends. DNA of the CDR3: TGCAGTGCTCTAAAGAACGGATACTCCTACGAGCAGTACTTC. Translating gives CSALKNGYSYEQYF.

This clonotype was observed a few times. The chain couples TRBV7-8 to TRBJ1-4; the match to TRBD1 covers 7 bases. The ends lost 1 base at V and 6 bases at J; junction bases unmatched: 5. Germline V gene sequence: CDR1 SGHVS, CDR2 FQNEAQ. The CDR3 has 15 amino acids. In nucleotides, the CDR3 is TGTGCCAGCAGCTTAGTGGAGGGGGCTGATGAAAAACTGTTTTTT. As protein: CASSLVEGADEKLFF.

This rearrangement joins TRBV6-6 to TRBJ1-3; D remains ambiguous. This CDR3 comprises 12 residues. Trimming pared 6 bases from V and 6 bases from J, leaving 9 bases between. The germline CDR1 and CDR2 sequences are MNHNY and SVGAGI (reference sequence). The CDR3 DNA sequence: TGTGCCAGCAGCCCCCAGGCAAACACCATATATTTT. This gives the protein CASSPQANTIYF.

The genes are TRBV10-3 and TRBJ2-1, with D perhaps matching TRBD1 (6 bases). Trimming removed 2 bases at V and 2 bases at J, with 10 bases between. Germline-derived CDR1 and CDR2 are ENHRY and SYGVKD. The CDR3 sequence is 15 residues long. CDR3 region: CAISEGGAPYNEQFF. For the CDR3, the DNA is TGTGCCATCAGTGAGGGGGGCGCCCCCTACAATGAGCAGTTCTTC.

The table lists this clonotype with a few counts. The chain couples TRBV7-2 to TRBJ1-2, with D perhaps matching TRBD1 (6 bases). Germline CDR1 reads SGHTA; CDR2 reads FQGNSA. The CDR3 sequence is 15 residues long. Trimming pared 1 base from V and 8 bases from J, leaving 17 bases between. The DNA for the CDR3 is TGTGCCAGCAGCTTAGAGCAGAGGACACAGGGAGGCTACACCTTC. It codes for CASSLEQRTQGGYTF.